The present T cell receptor beta chain was sequenced within a study of blood T cells in healthy people across ages. The overall study: When template switching was applied, about one barcoded beta molecule was captured per two T cells. Study-level results: Per million T cells, TCR beta diversity dropped about linearly as age rose.

V gave up 0 bases and J gave up 1 base, with 10 bases separating them. CDR1 ENHRY and CDR2 SYGVKD come from the germline V gene. The CDR3 consists of 16 residues. A sample-barcoded 5' primer and a J-beta primer mix were used in a second PCR of roughly 7 to 11 cycles. A template-switch adaptor with 12 random nucleotides tagged each cDNA molecule. The study obtained at least 3 million CDR3-containing paired-end reads from every sample. TCRdb redid the calling of the 5' RACE reads with MiXCR, one entry per CDR3 protein. The sample contains 1.6 million or so distinct CDR3 sequences, almost 35% of which appear only once. On this clonotype: The target antigen is unknown.

The sample was blood. This TCR was sampled from a woman younger than 45 in good health. The V call is TRBV10-3, the J call TRBJ2-1; perhaps TRBD2 as D (6 bases). CDR3 DNA: TGTGCCATCAGTGAGTCTGGAGGGGCTTCCTACAATGAGCAGTTCTTC. Translating it yields CAISESGGASYNEQFF.